The next 7 T cell receptor beta chains were all read from a single sample in a study of graft-versus-host responses after intestinal transplantation. Only in-frame clones appear in the TCRdb table, and some are missing; sequencing was by immunoSEQ multiplex PCR. The sample has 98,000 or so clones, 86% seen once. The sequenced sample was PBMCs, obtained 255 days after intestinal transplant. The receptors shown here come from a human patient who received an intestinal transplant, so some T cells may come from the graft donor.

The chain has TRBV6-1 and TRBJ2-7; D is tentatively TRBD1 or TRBD2 (5 bases each). Germline V lookup: CDR1 MNHNS, CDR2 SASEGT. The CDR3 contains 15 residues. Trimming stripped 5 bases from V and 2 bases from J, with 16 bases between. Written as DNA, the CDR3 is TGTGCCAGCAGTTCCGGGACCTATGGAGCCTACGAGCAGTACTTC. Its translation is CASSSGTYGAYEQYF.

The rearrangement uses TRBV28 and TRBJ2-7, with no clear D. This CDR3 comprises 13 residues. Germline V lookup: CDR1 MDHEN, CDR2 SYDVKM. V was trimmed by 5 bases and J by 7 bases, leaving 15 bases between them. CDR3 sequence reads: CASSKVLPIEQYV. CDR3 nucleotide sequence: TGTGCCAGCAGTAAGGTCCTACCAATTGAGCAGTACGTC.

In this sample, this clone turned up a few times. This chain uses TRBV28 with TRBJ2-2; a weak D match, TRBD2 (6 bases). V lost 3 bases to trimming and J lost 2 bases, with 10 bases between them. From germline, CDR1 is MDHEN and CDR2 SYDVKM. The CDR3 runs to 15 residues. The CDR3 bases are TGTGCCAGCAGTTTGACTAGGGGAAACACCGGGGAGCTGTTTTTT. Protein product: CASSLTRGNTGELFF.

The V call is TRBV30, the J call TRBJ2-3, with 10 bases lining up with TRBD2. This CDR3 has 13 residues. The germline V gene encodes CDR1 GTSNPN and CDR2 SVGIG (reference sequence). V lost 7 bases, J lost 1 base, and 2 bases stayed unmatched. The CDR3 protein is CASSGGRTDTQYF. The CDR3 DNA sequence: TGTGCCTCTAGCGGGGGACGCACAGATACGCAGTATTTT.

This chain uses TRBV7-2 with TRBJ2-1; 10 bases line up with TRBD1. Germline loops: CDR1 SGHTA, CDR2 FQGNSA. The CDR3 covers 14 residues. V gave up 5 bases and J gave up 8 bases; unmatched junction bases: 6. CDR3 nucleotides: TGTGCCAGCAGCGATTGGACAGGGGGGTATGAGCAGTTCTTC. Amino acids: CASSDWTGGYEQFF.

The CDR3 loop reads CSANGGYTF. CDR3 DNA sequence: TGCAGTGCTAATGGTGGCTACACCTTC. This chain links TRBV20-1 with TRBJ1-2; no clear D gene. The germline CDR1 and CDR2 sequences are DFQATT and SNEGSKA (reference sequence). The CDR3 has 9 residues. Trimming pared 4 bases from V and 7 bases from J, leaving 4 bases between.

This chain connects TRBV18 to TRBJ2-1, with TRBD1 matching over 9 bases. Trimming removed 1 base from V and 14 bases from J; junction bases left unmatched: 9. The germline V gene encodes CDR1 KGHSH and CDR2 LQKENI. This CDR3 has 14 amino acids. The CDR3 bases are TGTGCCAGCTCACCACGACAGGGGGATGAGTTTAAGTTCTTC. Its translation: CASSPRQGDEFKFF.